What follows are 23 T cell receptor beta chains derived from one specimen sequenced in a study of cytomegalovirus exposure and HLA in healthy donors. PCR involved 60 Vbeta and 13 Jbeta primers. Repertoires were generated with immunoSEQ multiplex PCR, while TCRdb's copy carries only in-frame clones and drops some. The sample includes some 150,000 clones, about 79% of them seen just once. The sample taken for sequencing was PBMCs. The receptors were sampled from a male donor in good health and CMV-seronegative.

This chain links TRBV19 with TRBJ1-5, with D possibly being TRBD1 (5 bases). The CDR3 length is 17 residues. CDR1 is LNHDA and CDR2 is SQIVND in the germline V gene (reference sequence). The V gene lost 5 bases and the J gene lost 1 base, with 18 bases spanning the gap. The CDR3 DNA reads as TGTGCCAGTAGTCCACGACTTGGGGGACTAAGCAATCAGCCCCAGCATTTT. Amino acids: CASSPRLGGLSNQPQHF.

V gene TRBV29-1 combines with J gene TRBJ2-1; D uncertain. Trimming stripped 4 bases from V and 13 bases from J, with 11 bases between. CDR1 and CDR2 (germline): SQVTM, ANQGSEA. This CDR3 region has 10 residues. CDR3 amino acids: CSVGLAGQFF. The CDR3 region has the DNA TGCAGCGTTGGACTGGCTGGTCAGTTCTTC.

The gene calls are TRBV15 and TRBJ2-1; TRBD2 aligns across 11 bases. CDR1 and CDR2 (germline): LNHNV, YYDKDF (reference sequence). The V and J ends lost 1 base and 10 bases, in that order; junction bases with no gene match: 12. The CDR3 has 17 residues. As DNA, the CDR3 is TGTGCCACCAGCAGAGCCTTTCTGACTAGCGGGATAGGGGAGCAGTTCTTC. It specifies CATSRAFLTSGIGEQFF.

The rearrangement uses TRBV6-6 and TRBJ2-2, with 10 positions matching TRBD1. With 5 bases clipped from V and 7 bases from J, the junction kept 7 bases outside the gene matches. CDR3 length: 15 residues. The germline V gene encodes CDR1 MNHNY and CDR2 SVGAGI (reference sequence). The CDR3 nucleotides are TGTGCCAGCAGTGCTAGACAGGGGGCTAACGGGGAGCTGTTTTTT. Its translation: CASSARQGANGELFF.

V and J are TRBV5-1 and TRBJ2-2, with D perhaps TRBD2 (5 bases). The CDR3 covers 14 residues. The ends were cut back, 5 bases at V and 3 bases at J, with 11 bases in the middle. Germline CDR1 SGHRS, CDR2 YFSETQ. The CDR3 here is CASSEGRDTGELFF. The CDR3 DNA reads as TGCGCCAGCAGTGAAGGGCGGGACACCGGGGAGCTGTTTTTT.

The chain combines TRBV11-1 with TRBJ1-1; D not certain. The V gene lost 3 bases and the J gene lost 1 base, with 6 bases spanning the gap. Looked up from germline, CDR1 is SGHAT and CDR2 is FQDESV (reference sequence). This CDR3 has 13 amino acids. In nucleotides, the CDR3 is TGTGCCAGCAGCTTCGAGGAGAACACTGAAGCTTTCTTT. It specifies CASSFEENTEAFF.

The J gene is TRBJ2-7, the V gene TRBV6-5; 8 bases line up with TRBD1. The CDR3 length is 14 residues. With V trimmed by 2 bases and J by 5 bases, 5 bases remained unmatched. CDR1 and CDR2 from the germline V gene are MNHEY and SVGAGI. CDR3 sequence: CASSYTGQGHEQYF. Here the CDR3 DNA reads TGTGCCAGCAGTTACACTGGACAGGGCCACGAGCAGTACTTC.

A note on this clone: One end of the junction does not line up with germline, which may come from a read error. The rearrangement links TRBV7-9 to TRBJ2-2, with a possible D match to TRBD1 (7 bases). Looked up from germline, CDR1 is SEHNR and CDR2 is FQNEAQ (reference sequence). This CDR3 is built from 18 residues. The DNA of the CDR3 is TGTTCCAGCAGCTTCTGGGCAGGGGGGACCCTGAACACCGGGGAGCTGTTTTTT. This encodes CSSSFWAGGTLNTGELFF.

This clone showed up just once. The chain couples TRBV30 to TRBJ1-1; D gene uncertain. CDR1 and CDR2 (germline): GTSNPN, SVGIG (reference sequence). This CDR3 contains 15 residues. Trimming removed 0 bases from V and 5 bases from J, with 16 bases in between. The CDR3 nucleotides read TGTGCCTGGAGTGTACCTCATGGGGAGTGGACTGAAGCTTTCTTT. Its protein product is CAWSVPHGEWTEAFF.

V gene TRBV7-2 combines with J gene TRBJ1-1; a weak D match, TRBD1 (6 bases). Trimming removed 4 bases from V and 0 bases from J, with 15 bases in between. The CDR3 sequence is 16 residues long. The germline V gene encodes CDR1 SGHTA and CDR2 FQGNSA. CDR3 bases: TGTGCCAGCAGCTCCCCGACCGGGGGGCTGAACACTGAAGCTTTCTTT. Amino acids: CASSSPTGGLNTEAFF. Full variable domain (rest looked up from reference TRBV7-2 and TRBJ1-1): GAGVSQSPSNKVTEKGKDVELRCDPISGHTALYWYRQSLGQGLEFLIYFQGNSAPDKSGLPSDRFSAERTGGSVSTLTIQRTQQEDSAVYLCASSSPTGGLNTEAFFGQGTRLTVV.

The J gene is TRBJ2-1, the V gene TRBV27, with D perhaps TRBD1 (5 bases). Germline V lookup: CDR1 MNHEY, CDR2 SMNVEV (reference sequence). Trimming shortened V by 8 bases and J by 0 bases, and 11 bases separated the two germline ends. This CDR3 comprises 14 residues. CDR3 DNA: TGTGCCAGCCAGGGTTTTAGCTCCTACAATGAGCAGTTCTTC. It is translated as CASQGFSSYNEQFF.

The CDR3 DNA reads TGTGCCAGCAGCCCCCTCAGCAGGGTACCTAGCACAGATACGCAGTATTTT. Its protein is CASSPLSRVPSTDTQYF. V is TRBV11-3 and J is TRBJ2-3; a weak D match, TRBD1 (5 bases). V lost 5 bases, J lost 0 bases, and 18 bases lay in between. Germline V CDR1 and CDR2: SGHNT, YENEEA. This CDR3 comprises 17 residues.

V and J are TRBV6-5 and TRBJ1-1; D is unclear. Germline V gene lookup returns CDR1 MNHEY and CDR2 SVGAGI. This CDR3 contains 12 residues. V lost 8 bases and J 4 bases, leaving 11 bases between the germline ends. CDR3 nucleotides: TGTGCCAGCCGAGGTAGTGGCACTGAAGCTTTCTTT. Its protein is CASRGSGTEAFF.

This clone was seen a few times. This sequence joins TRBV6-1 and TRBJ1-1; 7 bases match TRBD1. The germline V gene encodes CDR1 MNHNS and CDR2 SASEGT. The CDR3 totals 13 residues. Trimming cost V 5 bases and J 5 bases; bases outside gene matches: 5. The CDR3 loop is CASSNRGGTEAFF. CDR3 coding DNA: TGTGCCAGCAGTAACAGGGGTGGGACTGAAGCTTTCTTT.

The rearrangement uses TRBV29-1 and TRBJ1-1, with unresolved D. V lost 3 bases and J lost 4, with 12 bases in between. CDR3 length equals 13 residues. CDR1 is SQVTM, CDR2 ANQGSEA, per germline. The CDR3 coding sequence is TGCAGCGTTGACCTTCCCCCCGGCACTGAAGCTTTCTTT. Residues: CSVDLPPGTEAFF.

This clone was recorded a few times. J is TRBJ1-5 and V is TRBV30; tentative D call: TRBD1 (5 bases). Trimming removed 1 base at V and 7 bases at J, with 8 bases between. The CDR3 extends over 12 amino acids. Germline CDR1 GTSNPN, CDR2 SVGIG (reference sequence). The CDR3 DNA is TGTGCCTGGAGTGGGGGGAGGCAGCCCCAGCATTTT. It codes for CAWSGGRQPQHF. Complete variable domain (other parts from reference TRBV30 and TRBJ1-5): SQTIHQWPATLVQPVGSPLSLECTVEGTSNPNLYWYRQAAGRGLQLLFYSVGIGQISSEVPQNLSASRPQDRQFILSSKKLLLSDSGFYLCAWSGGRQPQHFGDGTRLSIL.

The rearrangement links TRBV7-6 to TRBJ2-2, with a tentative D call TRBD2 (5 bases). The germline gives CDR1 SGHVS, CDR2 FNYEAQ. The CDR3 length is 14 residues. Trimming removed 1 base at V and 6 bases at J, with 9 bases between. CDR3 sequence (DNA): TGTGCCAGCAGCTTAGGAGGTAGCGCCGGGGAGCTGTTTTTT. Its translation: CASSLGGSAGELFF.

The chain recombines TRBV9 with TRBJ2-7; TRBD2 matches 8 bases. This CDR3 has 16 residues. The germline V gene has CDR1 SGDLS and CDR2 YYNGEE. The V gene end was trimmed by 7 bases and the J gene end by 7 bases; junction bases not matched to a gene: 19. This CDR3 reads CASGGAAGDYVREQYF. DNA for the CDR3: TGTGCCAGCGGGGGGGCAGCGGGGGACTACGTAAGGGAGCAGTACTTC. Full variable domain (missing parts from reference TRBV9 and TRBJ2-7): DSGVTQTPKHLITATGQRVTLRCSPRSGDLSVYWYQQSLDQGLQFLIQYYNGEERAKGNILERFSAQQFPDLHSELNLSSLELGDSALYFCASGGAAGDYVREQYFGPGTRLTVT.

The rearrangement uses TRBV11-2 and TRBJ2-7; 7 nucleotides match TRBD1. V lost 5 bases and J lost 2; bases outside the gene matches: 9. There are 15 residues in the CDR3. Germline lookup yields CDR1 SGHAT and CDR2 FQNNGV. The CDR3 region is CASSRLGTAAYEQYF. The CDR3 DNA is TGTGCCAGCAGCCGTCTTGGGACAGCGGCCTACGAGCAGTACTTC. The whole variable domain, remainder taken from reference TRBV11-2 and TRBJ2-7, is EAGVAQSPRYKIIEKRQSVAFWCNPISGHATLYWYQQILGQGPKLLIQFQNNGVVDDSQLPKDRFSAERLKGVDSTLKIQPAKLEDSAVYLCASSRLGTAAYEQYFGPGTRLTVT.

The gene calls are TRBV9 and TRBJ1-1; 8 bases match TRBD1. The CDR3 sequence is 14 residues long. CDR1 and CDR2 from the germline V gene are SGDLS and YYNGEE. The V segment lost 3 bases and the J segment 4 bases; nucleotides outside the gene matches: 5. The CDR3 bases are TGTGCCAGCAGCGCGAGACAGGGGAGCACTGAAGCTTTCTTT. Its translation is CASSARQGSTEAFF.

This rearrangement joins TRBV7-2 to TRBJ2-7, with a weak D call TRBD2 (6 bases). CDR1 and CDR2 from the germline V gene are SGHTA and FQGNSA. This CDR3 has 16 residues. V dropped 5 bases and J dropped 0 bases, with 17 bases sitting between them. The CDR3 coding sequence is TGTGCCAGCAGCCCGAGATCGGGGGTAGGCTCCTACGAGCAGTACTTC. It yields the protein CASSPRSGVGSYEQYF.

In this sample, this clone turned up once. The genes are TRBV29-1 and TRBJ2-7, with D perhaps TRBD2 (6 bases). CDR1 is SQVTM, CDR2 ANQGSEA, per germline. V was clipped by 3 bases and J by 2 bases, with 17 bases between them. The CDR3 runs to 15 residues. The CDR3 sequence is CSVEGPGTGTYEQYF. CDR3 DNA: TGCAGCGTTGAGGGCCCCGGGACTGGGACCTACGAGCAGTACTTC.

The CDR3 is CASSLNFRQGLNEQFF. The CDR3 DNA follows: TGTGCCAGCAGCTTAAATTTCAGACAGGGACTCAATGAGCAGTTCTTC. The chain uses TRBV7-3 and TRBJ2-1; D is perhaps TRBD1 (7 bases). V was trimmed by 1 base and J by 6 bases, leaving 16 bases between them. This CDR3 has 16 amino acids. CDR1 and CDR2 from the germline V gene are SGHTA and FQGTGA.